The sequence of this T cell receptor (beta chain) was determined in a study of cytomegalovirus exposure and HLA in healthy donors. Overall study findings and caveats: CMV serostatus was the sole immune exposure data available.

This CDR3 contains 14 residues. The J segment lost 8 bases and the V segment lost 5 bases, leaving 9 bases of the junction unmatched. Germline values: CDR1 SGHAT, CDR2 FQNNGV. With 60 Vbeta and 13 Jbeta primers, the PCR was carried out. Repertoires were generated with immunoSEQ multiplex PCR, while TCRdb's copy carries only in-frame clones and drops some. The sample has 90,000 to 130,000 clones; 70% to 85% are singletons. With regard to this clone: What it binds is not known.

The receptor comes from a man aged 25-40 years in good health and CMV-seropositive. This rearrangement joins TRBV11-2 to TRBJ1-2; 9 bases line up with TRBD1. Sequencing was carried out using PBMCs. The CDR3 DNA is TGTGCCAGCAGCGAACAGGGGGCGATCAGAGGCTACACCTTC. Amino acids: CASSEQGAIRGYTF.